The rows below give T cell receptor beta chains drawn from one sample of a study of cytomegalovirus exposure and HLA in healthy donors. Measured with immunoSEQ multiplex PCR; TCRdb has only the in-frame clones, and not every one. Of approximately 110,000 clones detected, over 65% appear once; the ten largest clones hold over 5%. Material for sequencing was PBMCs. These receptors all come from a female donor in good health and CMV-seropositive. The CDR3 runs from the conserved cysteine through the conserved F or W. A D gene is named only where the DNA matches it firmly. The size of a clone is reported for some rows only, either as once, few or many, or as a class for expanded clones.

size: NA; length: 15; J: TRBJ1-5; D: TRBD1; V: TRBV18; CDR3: CASSLTGGIFANLLF; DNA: TGTGCCAGCTCACTCACAGGGGGCATTTTCGCAAACCTCCTTTTT
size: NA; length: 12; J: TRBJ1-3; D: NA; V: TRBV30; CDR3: CAWKQGRNTIYF; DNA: TGTGCCTGGAAGCAGGGGAGAAACACCATATATTTT
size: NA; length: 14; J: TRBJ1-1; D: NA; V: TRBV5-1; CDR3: CASSSQGPDTEAFF; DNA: TGCGCCAGCAGCTCTCAGGGGCCCGACACTGAAGCTTTCTTT
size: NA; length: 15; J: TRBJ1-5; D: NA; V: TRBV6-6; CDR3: CASKDRLNSNQPQHF; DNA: TGTGCCAGCAAAGACAGGCTCAATAGCAATCAGCCCCAGCATTTT
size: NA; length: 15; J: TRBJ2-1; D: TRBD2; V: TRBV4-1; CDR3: CASSPRTSGHNEQFF; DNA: TGCGCCAGCAGCCCCCGGACTAGCGGACACAATGAGCAGTTCTTC
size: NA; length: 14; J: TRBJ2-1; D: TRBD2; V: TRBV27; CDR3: CASSRLAFYNEQFF; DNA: TGTGCCAGCAGTAGACTAGCGTTCTACAATGAGCAGTTCTTC
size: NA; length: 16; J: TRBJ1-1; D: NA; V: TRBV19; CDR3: CASSRVNDRSNTEAFF; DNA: TGTGCCAGTAGCCGTGTGAATGACAGGTCGAACACTGAAGCTTTCTTT
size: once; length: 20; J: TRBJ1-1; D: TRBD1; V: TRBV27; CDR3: CASGPWRGRDRGRSHTEAFF; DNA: TGTGCCAGCGGCCCCTGGAGGGGCCGAGACAGGGGGAGGTCCCACACTGAAGCTTTCTTT
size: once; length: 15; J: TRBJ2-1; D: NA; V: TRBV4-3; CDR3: CASSRSMASYNEQFF; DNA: TGCGCCAGCAGCCGCTCGATGGCATCCTACAATGAGCAGTTCTTC
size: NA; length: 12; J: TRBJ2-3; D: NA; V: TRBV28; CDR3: CASSRGTDTQYF; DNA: TGTGCCAGCAGTAGGGGCACGGATACGCAGTATTTT
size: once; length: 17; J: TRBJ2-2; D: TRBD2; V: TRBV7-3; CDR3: CASSSLIRLAGVGELFF; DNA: TGTGCCAGCAGCTCCCTAATTCGACTAGCGGGAGTCGGGGAGCTGTTTTTT
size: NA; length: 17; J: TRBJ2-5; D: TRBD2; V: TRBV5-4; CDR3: CASSSWASGRAQETQYF; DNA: TGTGCCAGCAGCTCCTGGGCTAGCGGGAGGGCCCAAGAGACCCAGTACTTC
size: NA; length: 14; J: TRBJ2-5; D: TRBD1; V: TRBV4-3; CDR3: CASSQGTGQETQYF; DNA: TGCGCCAGCAGCCAGGGGACAGGCCAAGAGACCCAGTACTTC
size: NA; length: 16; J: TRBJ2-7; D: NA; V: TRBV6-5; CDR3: CASSYSTSRVVNEQYF; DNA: TGTGCCAGCAGTTACTCCACGTCGAGGGTTGTCAACGAGCAGTACTTC